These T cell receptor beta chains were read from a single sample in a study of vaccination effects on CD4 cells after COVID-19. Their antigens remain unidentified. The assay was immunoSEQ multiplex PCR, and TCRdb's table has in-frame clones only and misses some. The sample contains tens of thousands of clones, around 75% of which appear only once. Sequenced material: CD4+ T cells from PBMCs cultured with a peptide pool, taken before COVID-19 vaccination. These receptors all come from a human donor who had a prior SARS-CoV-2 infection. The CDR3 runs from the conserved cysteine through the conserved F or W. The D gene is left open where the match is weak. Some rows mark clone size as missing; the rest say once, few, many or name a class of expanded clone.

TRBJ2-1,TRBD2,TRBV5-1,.,TGCGCCAGCGCACCCTTACTAGCGGGAGTCTATGAGCAGTTCTTC,CASAPLLAGVYEQFF
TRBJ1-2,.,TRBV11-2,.,TGTGCCAGCAGCGCAAACGGGTTCGGCTACACCTTC,CASSANGFGYTF
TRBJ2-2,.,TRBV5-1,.,TGCGCCAGCAGCCCGGAGGCCCCGGGACAGAACACCGGGGAGCTGTTTTTT,CASSPEAPGQNTGELFF
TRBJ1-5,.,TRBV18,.,TGTGCCAGCTCACCAGGGAGAAACGATCAGCCCCAGCATTTT,CASSPGRNDQPQHF
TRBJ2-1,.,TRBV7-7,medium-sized,TGTGCTAGCAGCCCGGACAGATACAATGAGCAGTTCTTC,CASSPDRYNEQFF
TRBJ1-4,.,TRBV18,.,TGTGCCAGCTCACCCCCGGGGGCTGAAAAACTGTTTTTT,CASSPPGAEKLFF
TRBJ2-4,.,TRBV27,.,TGTGCCAGCAGTTCCCCAACTGGGAAACTAGCCAAAAACATTCAGTACTTC,CASSSPTGKLAKNIQYF
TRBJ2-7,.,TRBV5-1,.,TGCGCCAGCAGCCTGGGGGACGGAGGGGGCGGCGAGCAGTACTTC,CASSLGDGGGGEQYF
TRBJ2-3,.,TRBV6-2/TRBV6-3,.,TGTGCCAGCAGTTACCCATCCTTTGACACGCAGTATTTT,CASSYPSFDTQYF
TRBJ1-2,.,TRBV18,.,TGTGCCAGCTCACCGGAAGGTAGTCTCTATGGCTACACCTTC,CASSPEGSLYGYTF
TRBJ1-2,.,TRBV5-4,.,TGTGCCAGCAGCCGTACCCGGGGCAAGCTTAACTATGGCTACACCTTC,CASSRTRGKLNYGYTF
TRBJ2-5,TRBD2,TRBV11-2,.,TGTGCCAGCAGCCCGCCGGGTAGCGGGTTAGACTTC,CASSPPGSGLDF
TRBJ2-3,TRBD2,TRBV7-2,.,TGTGCCAGCAGCTTAGTAGCGGGGTCCGTGCAGTATTTT,CASSLVAGSVQYF
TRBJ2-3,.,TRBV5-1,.,TGCGCCAGCAGCTTGGGTAGCGGCACAGATACGCAGTATTTT,CASSLGSGTDTQYF
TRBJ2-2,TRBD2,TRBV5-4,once,TGTGCCAGCAGCTTGATGCGGGAGAGCACCGGGGAGCTGTTTTTT,CASSLMRESTGELFF
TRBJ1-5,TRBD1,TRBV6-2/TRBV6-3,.,TGTGCCAGCAGTTACTCGGGGGACAGCAACCGCAATCAGCCCCAGCATTTT,CASSYSGDSNRNQPQHF
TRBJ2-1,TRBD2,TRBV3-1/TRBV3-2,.,TGTGCCAGCAGTCCGACTAGCGGAACCTACAATGAGCAGTTCTTC,CASSPTSGTYNEQFF
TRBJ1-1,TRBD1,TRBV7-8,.,TGTGCCAGCAGCCCGCAATGGACAGGGAACACTGAAGCTTTCTTT,CASSPQWTGNTEAFF
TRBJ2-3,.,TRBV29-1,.,TGCAGCGTGAAAAGGGACCGCGGGTACCCAGATACGCAGTATTTT,CSVKRDRGYPDTQYF
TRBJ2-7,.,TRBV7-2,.,TGTGCCAGCAGCTTTTCGGTTTCCTACGAGCAGTACTTC,CASSFSVSYEQYF
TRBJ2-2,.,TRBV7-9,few,TGTGCCAGCAGCTTAGTATTCTTAGCGGACCTTTACACCGGGGAGCTGTTTTTT,CASSLVFLADLYTGELFF
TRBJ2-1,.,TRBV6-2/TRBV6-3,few,TGTGCCAGCAGCCTCACTAGCTTCTACAATGAGCAGTTCTTC,CASSLTSFYNEQFF
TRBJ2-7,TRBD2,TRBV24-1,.,TGTGCCACCAGTGATTCGGGACTAGCGGGGCGGCAGTACTTC,CATSDSGLAGRQYF
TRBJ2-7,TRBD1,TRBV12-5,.,TGTGCTAGTGGTTTGGGTGGGACAGTCCCCTACGAGCAGTACTTC,CASGLGGTVPYEQYF
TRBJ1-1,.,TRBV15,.,TGTGCCACCAGCAGCCAATTCGAAACTGAAGCTTTCTTT,CATSSQFETEAFF
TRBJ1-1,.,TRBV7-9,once,TGTGCCAGCAGCTGGCGGGCGTGGCCAGGCCAGATGAACACTGAAGCTTTCTTT,CASSWRAWPGQMNTEAFF
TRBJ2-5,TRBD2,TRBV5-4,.,TGTGCCAGCAGCCTAGGACTAGCGGGAGTGGTGGAGACCCAGTACTTC,CASSLGLAGVVETQYF
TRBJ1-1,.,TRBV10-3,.,TGTGCCATCAGTGAGTCGGGTCAGCCTTTGGGGAACACTGAAGCTTTCTTT,CAISESGQPLGNTEAFF
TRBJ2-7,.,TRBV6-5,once,TGTGCCAGCACCCCCTTTCCGGGAACCTCCTACGAGCAGTACTTC,CASTPFPGTSYEQYF
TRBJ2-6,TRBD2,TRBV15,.,TGTGCCACCAGTTTGTATCGGGGGGGCTCTGGGGCCAACGTCCTGACTTTC,CATSLYRGGSGANVLTF
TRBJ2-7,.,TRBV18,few,TGTGCCAGCTCACCCTCAGGGTTATCCTACGAGCAGTACTTC,CASSPSGLSYEQYF
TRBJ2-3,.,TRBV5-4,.,TGTGCCAGCAGCCCCCGCCCTAGCGGCACAGATACGCAGTATTTT,CASSPRPSGTDTQYF
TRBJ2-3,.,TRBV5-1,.,TGCGCCAGCAGCTCCGACAGGAACACAGATACGCAGTATTTT,CASSSDRNTDTQYF
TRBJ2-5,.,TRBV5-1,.,TGCGCCAGCAGCTTGGCCGGAACGGAGACCCAGTACTTC,CASSLAGTETQYF
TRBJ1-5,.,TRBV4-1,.,TGCGCCAGCAGCCAAGATGGGGTCCGTAGCAATCAGCCCCAGCATTTT,CASSQDGVRSNQPQHF
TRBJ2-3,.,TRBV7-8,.,TGTGCCAGCAGCCCGGAAGGACGGGGGGATACGCAGTATTTT,CASSPEGRGDTQYF
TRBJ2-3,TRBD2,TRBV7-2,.,TGTGCCAGCAGCCGGAGACTAGCGGGGTCCGCAGATACGCAGTATTTT,CASSRRLAGSADTQYF
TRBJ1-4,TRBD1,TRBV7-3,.,TGTGCCAGCAGCCACAGAAGCCGGGACAGCCTTACTAATGAAAAACTGTTTTTT,CASSHRSRDSLTNEKLFF
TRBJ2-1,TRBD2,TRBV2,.,TGTGCCAGCAGTGCTATGAGCGGGAGTGGCAATGAGCAGTTCTTC,CASSAMSGSGNEQFF
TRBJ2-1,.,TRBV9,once,TGTGCCAGCAGCGTAGGTGGGGGAGACTCCTACAATGAGCAGTTCTTC,CASSVGGGDSYNEQFF
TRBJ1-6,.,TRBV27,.,TGTGCCAGCAGTCTGACCAATTCACCCCTCCACTTT,CASSLTNSPLHF
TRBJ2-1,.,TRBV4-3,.,TGCGCCAGCAGCCAAGCGTTCAACTCTATGGCTGAGCAGTTCTTC,CASSQAFNSMAEQFF
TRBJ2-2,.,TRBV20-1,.,TGCAGTGCTAGTCCGAGCGAGAAGAACACCGGGGAGCTGTTTTTT,CSASPSEKNTGELFF
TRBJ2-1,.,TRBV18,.,TGTGCCAGCTCACCAGCCGTGGGGGGAACGCGCTCCTACAATGAGCAGTTCTTC,CASSPAVGGTRSYNEQFF
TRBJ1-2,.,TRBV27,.,TGTGCCAGCTTACCCTCATTGAGGGCAGGGGGCTACACCTTC,CASLPSLRAGGYTF
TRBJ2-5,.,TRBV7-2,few,TGTGCCAGCAGCTTATCAGGAGAGACCCAGTACTTC,CASSLSGETQYF
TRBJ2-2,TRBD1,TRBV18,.,TGTGCCAGCTCACGACCGGGACAGGGGGCCACCGGGGAGCTGTTTTTT,CASSRPGQGATGELFF
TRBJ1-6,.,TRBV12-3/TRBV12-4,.,TGTGCCAGCAGTTTTTACAGGGATTCACCCCTCCACTTT,CASSFYRDSPLHF
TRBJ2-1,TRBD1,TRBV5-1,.,TGCGCCAGCAGCTTGGCCGGGACAGGGGGCGAGCAGTTCTTC,CASSLAGTGGEQFF
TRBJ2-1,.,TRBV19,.,TGTGCCAGTAGTATAGGCCCGGGAGGGGGCGCCAACAATGAGCAGTTCTTC,CASSIGPGGGANNEQFF
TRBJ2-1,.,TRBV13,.,TGTGCCAGCAGTGATCTGGGGAATGAGCAGTTCTTC,CASSDLGNEQFF
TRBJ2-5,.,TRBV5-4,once,TGTGCCAGCAGCCGAAGGGGGATCCCAGAGACCCAGTACTTC,CASSRRGIPETQYF
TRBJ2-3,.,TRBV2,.,TGTGCCAGCAGTGTAAACAGGGTAGACACAGATACGCAGTATTTT,CASSVNRVDTDTQYF